This TCR beta chain derives from a study of cytomegalovirus exposure and HLA in healthy donors (dated by TCRdb to 2017 to 2019). Study-level background: In an earlier analysis of under 600 of the donors, 276 Gb of sequence data and 100 million or so unique TCR beta sequences from about 190 million T cells were reported. An early release that covered about 600 HLA-typed donors contained 300 to 350 gigabases of sequencing data and 80 million or so unique TCR sequences. The genetic ancestry cluster associated with self-reported Caucasian donors included roughly 84% of the roughly 390 genotyped donors. The study was designed to test whether signatures of past pathogen exposure could be identified by cataloging public T cell receptors. The study used immunosequencing to profile the T cell repertoires of approximately 690 subjects and linked those repertoires to cytomegalovirus serostatus. Besides the first cohort of under 700 subjects, a separate validation cohort made up of 90 to 150 different subjects was used. High-throughput TCR immunosequencing, statistical association of individual TCRs with disease status, and machine learning were combined to predict cytomegalovirus infection status. To study patterns of TCR occurrence, a later analysis re-analyzed previously published TCR beta repertoires from hundreds of donors and added high-resolution HLA genotyping. Rather than using new phenotypic data, the later analysis identified candidate immune exposures from TCR beta sequences and from how often those sequences occurred across donors. An earlier analysis of fewer than 700 of the donors applied high-throughput TCR beta sequencing to assess whether each TCR beta V gene segment acted as functional or pseudogenic. Donor age, sex, ethnicity and CMV serostatus were collected together with the repertoire data. A later genetic analysis used genome-wide SNP genotypes for about 65% of the roughly 700 donors, treating that subset as a discovery cohort. All discovery cohort repertoires had been generated on a single sequencing platform. HLA typing included class I and class II loci at four-digit resolution. Typing coverage differed by locus: A, B, C, DRB1 and DQB1 were typed in roughly 629-640 donors, DQA1 in 500 to 550, DPA1 in some 570, and DPB1 in 450 to 490. Four or five DR-DQ haplotypes were treated as single units for association and clustering because of strong linkage in the cohort. Among roughly 400 genotyped donors of the cohort, an average of roughly 230,000 unique TCR beta nucleotide sequences was sequenced per donor, of which about 18% were non-productive.

With regard to this clone: Which antigen it targets is not known. Base quality data are lacking; no much larger clone is found one base away.

Library preparation employed the immunoSEQ multiplex PCR assay. For the multiplex PCR, a mixture combining 60 forward primers for TCR Vbeta segments and 13 reverse primers for TCR Jbeta segments was used. The CDR3 region of rearranged TCR beta genes was amplified from genomic DNA by a multiplex PCR assay. The Illumina HiSeq System was used to sequence the amplified TCR beta libraries as 87-base-pair reads. As for how the authors treated the data: A later analysis counted approximately 84 million unique TCR beta chains across the 670 or so repertoires, and roughly 10 million of these chains were shared by at least two donors. To remove PCR and sequencing errors, raw reads were error-corrected and collapsed into unique sequences using a nearest-neighbor algorithm that merged closely related sequences. V, D and J gene segments were assigned by aligning CDR3 sequences to IMGT reference sequences. Each retained sequence needed at least a six-nucleotide match to both a V gene segment and a J gene segment. Rearrangements were classified as productive when the CDR3 lacked stop codons and remained in frame with V and J, and all other rearrangements were classified as non-productive. Following IMGT convention, CDR3 was defined as the stretch from the second conserved V-encoded cysteine up to the conserved J-encoded phenylalanine. The earlier analysis of approximately 590 of the donors excluded any sequence lacking an unambiguous match to a single V gene segment. An earlier analysis of fewer than 750 of the donors called V segments functional above 56.7% productive rearrangements and segregating when the between-donor standard deviation exceeded 5%. A statistical classification framework was built to diagnose cytomegalovirus status from the catalog of TCR beta chain sequences. In a later analysis, V and J genes were assigned by comparing TCR nucleotide sequences against IMGT/GENE-DB human TR gene sequences. In a later analysis, CDR3 sequences and most-parsimonious VDJ recombination scenarios were assigned using the TCRdist pipeline. A later analysis defined each TCR beta chain by its CDR3 amino acid sequence plus V-gene family, and excluded reads lacking a unique V-gene family. As a way to deal with suspected cross-contamination and a sequencing artifact, a later analysis dropped hundreds of nucleotide sequences that were highly shared and had low generation probability. In a later analysis, a clonal expansion index was calculated for each public chain from normalized within-repertoire ranks of inferred template counts. In a later analysis, generation probabilities were computed with a VDJ recombination model fitted to out-of-frame rearrangements, and the resulting probabilities were checked against IGoR. Hypergeometric tests were used in a later analysis to score TCR-TCR, TCR-HLA and TCR-CMV co-occurrence, with a repertoire-size bias correction applied to the TCR pairs. False discovery rates were estimated in a later analysis by permuting HLA or CMV assignments 20 times. In a later analysis, co-occurring TCRs were grouped using DBSCAN, and TCRdist sequence similarity was added for clustering within HLA-allele-positive subsets. For co-occurrence clustering, repertoires with fewer than 30,000 or more than 120,000 public chains were excluded, along with about five repertoires with anomalous nucleotide sharing. TCRdb carries this immuneACCESS record with in-frame sequences only. Its versions omit some clonotypes, under half of them owing to an unresolved V gene in the studies checked, with the rest unexplained. From that table come the V and J calls and clone size; the DNA was used to work out D and trimming. In this sample the table shows 110,000 to 150,000 clones, 77% of which occur a single time. Nearly 4% of the sample rests with the top ten.

The cohort consisted of 600 or so healthy bone marrow donors. At the time of sampling, all cohort members were nominally healthy, though unrecorded immune exposures were likely present. The donor was CMV seronegative and was included in the group of a few hundred seronegative cohort members. Each donor provided a peripheral blood sample, and peripheral blood mononuclear cells were used for TCR beta sequencing. The Qiagen DNeasy Blood Extraction Kit was used to extract genomic DNA from the blood cell samples. Sequences SGDLS (CDR1) and YYNGEE (CDR2) are obtained from the germline V gene. V was cut back by 2 bases and J by 5 bases, leaving a gap of 21 bases between them. Reading from cysteine to phenylalanine, the CDR3 counts 17 amino acids. The only DNA kept is the CDR3, 51 bases in frame from the first base. Broad study findings and their caveats: A total of fewer than 200 TCR beta chains were listed by the study as associated with cytomegalovirus. In a later analysis, most CMV-associated TCR beta chains were found to appear HLA-restricted, with HLA associations seemingly driven largely by CMV exposure. Sequencing depth was assumed to be roughly uniform across donors in the presence/absence analyses, though that assumption may not hold. In a later analysis, several top co-occurrence clusters were reported to appear linked to parvovirus B19, influenza, CMV and Epstein-Barr virus. It was suggested by the authors that the approach could potentially be generalized to other disease states and immunological phenotypes. Compared with equally common non-associated chains, HLA-associated TCR beta chains in a later analysis were more clonally expanded and had lower generation probabilities. A later analysis found that TCR association rates varied across HLA loci, with DRB1 alleles showing the most associated TCRs and HLA-C alleles the fewest. Because some donors lacked HLA typing at each locus, the association tests relied only on the typed subset. In an earlier analysis of roughly 500 of the donors, most TCR beta V segments appeared in productive rearrangements about 87% or about 30% of the time, broadly matching IMGT annotations. Immune exposure information for the cohort was limited to CMV serostatus. Compared with the 666-donor mean, donors in an Asian-associated ancestry cluster had fewer N-insertions in productive TCRs, according to a later genetic analysis. A group of highly shared sequence variants was considered likely to be a technical artifact of the sequencing pipeline. Strong co-occurrence of HLA alleles, especially DR and DQ, made assigning TCR associations to individual alleles difficult. Some IMGT-functional V segments, including TRBV6-2 and TRBV6-3, could not be distinguished by the 87-base-pair reads and were therefore excluded. A further reported finding was that TCR beta sequences accurately predicted the HLA-A and HLA-B alleles for most subjects in the first cohort. In a later analysis, some 17,000 TCR beta sequences were associated with specific HLA alleles at a false discovery rate of 0.05. Most TCR sequences were seen in very few donors, while some public TCRs were found in many individuals. The cohort was sequenced for TCR beta chains only, and without alpha or paired-chain data the features that could be detected were limited. Linkage disequilibrium might explain the correlated functional status among segregating V segments, but an unknown experimental factor could not be excluded. The classifier was reported to diagnose cytomegalovirus status with high specificity and sensitivity in both the original and validation cohorts. Seventeen rarely observed V segments, including chromosome 9 orphons, were excluded from the earlier analysis of approximately 600 of the donors because counts were too low. A few of the identified cytomegalovirus-associated TCR beta chains were confirmed in vitro to be specific for cytomegalovirus antigens. An association between a missense DCLRE1C variant and V-gene and J-gene trimming of TCR beta chains was found in a later genetic analysis and replicated in an independent cohort.

In this chain, TRBV9 is recombined with TRBJ2-3, and TRBD2 may be the D gene, going by 7 matching bases. The TCR comes from a male donor in good health and CMV-seronegative. The sequenced material came from PBMCs. This receptor carries the CDR3 CASSVPLKGGVRDTQYF. The nucleotides read TGTGCCAGCAGCGTCCCCCTCAAGGGGGGGGTTCGAGATACGCAGTATTTT.